Detailed here is one T cell receptor (beta chain). MiXCR, run by TCRdb on the 5' RACE reads, gives a single entry per CDR3 protein. Among approximately 560,000 distinct CDR3 sequences listed, roughly 17% were seen once. These data originate in a study of T-cell memory formation after mild COVID-19. This CDR3 comprises 14 residues. Germline CDR1 and CDR2: KGHDR and SFDVKD. J gave up 4 bases and V 7 bases, and 4 bases lay outside the gene matches. The sample was PBMCs or a T cell subset sorted from them (not recorded which). The chain carries TRBV24-1 and TRBJ1-1; 11 bases map to TRBD1. The clonotype comes from an adult woman who had mild COVID-19 (a few samples of this study predate the infection). Cell type and time point are not known. CDR3 amino acids: CATSSGQGVTEAFF. CDR3 DNA sequence: TGTGCCACCAGCTCGGGACAGGGGGTCACTGAAGCTTTCTTT.